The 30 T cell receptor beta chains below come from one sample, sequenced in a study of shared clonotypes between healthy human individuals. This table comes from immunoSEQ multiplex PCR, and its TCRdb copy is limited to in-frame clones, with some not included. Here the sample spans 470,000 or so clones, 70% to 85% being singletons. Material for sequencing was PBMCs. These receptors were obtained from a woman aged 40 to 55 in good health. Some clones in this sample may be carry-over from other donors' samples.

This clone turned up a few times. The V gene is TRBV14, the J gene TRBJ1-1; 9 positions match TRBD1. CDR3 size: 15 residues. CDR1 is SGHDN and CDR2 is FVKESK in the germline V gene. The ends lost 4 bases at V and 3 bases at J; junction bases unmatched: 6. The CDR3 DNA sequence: TGTGCCAGCAGCCGCACAGGGGGCATGGACACTGAAGCTTTCTTT. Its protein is CASSRTGGMDTEAFF.

CDR3 in amino acids: CASSAWEGPYNEQFF. In DNA form, the CDR3 reads TGTGCCAGCAGCGCGTGGGAGGGCCCATACAATGAGCAGTTCTTC. The rearrangement joins TRBV9 to TRBJ2-1; 7 nucleotides line up with TRBD2. This CDR3 spans 15 amino acids. V was pared by 3 bases and J by 4 bases, with 7 bases of the junction left unmatched. Germline values: CDR1 SGDLS, CDR2 YYNGEE.

This CDR3 is CAIRTTGGNTEAFF. In DNA, the CDR3 is TGTGCCATCAGGACGACAGGGGGGAACACTGAAGCTTTCTTT. The chain combines TRBV10-3 with TRBJ1-1; 9 nucleotides line up with TRBD1. The CDR3 is 14 amino acids. J lost 1 base, V lost 6 bases, and 3 bases had no gene match. CDR1 is ENHRY and CDR2 is SYGVKD in the germline V gene.

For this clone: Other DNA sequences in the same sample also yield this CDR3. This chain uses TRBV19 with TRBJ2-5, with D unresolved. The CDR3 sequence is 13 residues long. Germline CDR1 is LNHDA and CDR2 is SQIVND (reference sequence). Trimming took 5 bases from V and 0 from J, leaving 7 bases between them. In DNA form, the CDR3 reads TGTGCCAGTAGTCCCCGGGACCAAGAGACCCAGTACTTC. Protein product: CASSPRDQETQYF. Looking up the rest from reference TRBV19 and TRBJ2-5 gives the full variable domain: DGGITQSPKYLFRKEGQNVTLSCEQNLNHDAMYWYRQDPGQGLRLIYYSQIVNDFQKGDIAEGYSVSREKKESFPLTVTSAQKNPTAFYLCASSPRDQETQYFGPGTRLLVL.

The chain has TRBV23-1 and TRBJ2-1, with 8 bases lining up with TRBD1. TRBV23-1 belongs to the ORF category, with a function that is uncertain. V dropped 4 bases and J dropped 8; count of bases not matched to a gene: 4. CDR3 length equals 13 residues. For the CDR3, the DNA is TGCGCCAGCAGTCTAGCAGGGGGCGATGAGCAGTTCTTC. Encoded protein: CASSLAGGDEQFF.

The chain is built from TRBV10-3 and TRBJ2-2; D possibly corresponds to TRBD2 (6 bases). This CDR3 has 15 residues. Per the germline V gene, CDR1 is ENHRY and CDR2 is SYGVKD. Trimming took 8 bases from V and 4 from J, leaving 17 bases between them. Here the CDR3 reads CAISASGSFTGELFF. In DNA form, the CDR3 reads TGTGCCATCTCGGCCAGCGGGTCTTTCACCGGGGAGCTGTTTTTT.

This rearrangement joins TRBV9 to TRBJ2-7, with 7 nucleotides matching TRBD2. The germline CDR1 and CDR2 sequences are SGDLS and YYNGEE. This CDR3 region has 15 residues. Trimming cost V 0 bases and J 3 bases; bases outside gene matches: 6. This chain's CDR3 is CASSVDSGEGYEQYF. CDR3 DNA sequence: TGTGCCAGCAGCGTAGACAGCGGGGAGGGCTACGAGCAGTACTTC.

The CDR3 reads CATSRTHSATNEKLFF. The CDR3 region has the DNA TGTGCCACCAGCAGAACCCACTCAGCAACTAATGAAAAACTGTTTTTT. The genes are TRBV15 and TRBJ1-4; D gene ambiguous. The CDR3 runs 16 residues. The germline V gene has CDR1 LNHNV and CDR2 YYDKDF (reference sequence). V lost 2 bases to trimming and J lost 0 bases, with 10 bases between them. Using reference TRBV15 and TRBJ1-4 for the parts outside the CDR3, the full variable domain is DAMVIQNPRYQVTQFGKPVTLSCSQTLNHNVMYWYQQKSSQAPKLLFHYYDKDFNNEADTPDNFQSRRPNTSFCFLDIRSPGLGDTAMYLCATSRTHSATNEKLFFGSGTQLSVL.

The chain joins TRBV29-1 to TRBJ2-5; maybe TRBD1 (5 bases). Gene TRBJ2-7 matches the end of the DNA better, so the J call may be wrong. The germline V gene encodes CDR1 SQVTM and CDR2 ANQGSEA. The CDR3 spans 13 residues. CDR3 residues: CSVDQGDGDEQYF. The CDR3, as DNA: TGCAGCGTTGACCAGGGCGACGGCGACGAGCAGTACTTC.

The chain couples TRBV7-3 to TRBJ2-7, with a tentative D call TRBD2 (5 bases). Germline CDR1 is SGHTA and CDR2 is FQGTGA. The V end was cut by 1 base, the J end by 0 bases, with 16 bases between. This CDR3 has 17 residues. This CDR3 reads CASSLKLGGPTSYEQYF. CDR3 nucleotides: TGTGCCAGCAGCTTAAAATTGGGCGGGCCAACCTCCTACGAGCAGTACTTC. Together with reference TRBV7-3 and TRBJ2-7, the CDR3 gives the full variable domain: GAGVSQTPSNKVTEKGKYVELRCDPISGHTALYWYRQSLGQGPEFLIYFQGTGAADDSGLPNDRFFAVRPEGSVSTLKIQRTERGDSAVYLCASSLKLGGPTSYEQYFGPGTRLTVT.

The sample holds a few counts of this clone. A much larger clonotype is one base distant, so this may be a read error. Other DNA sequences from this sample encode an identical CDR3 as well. For the CDR3, the DNA is TGTGCCAGCAGCTTAGGAGGGGGAAACACTGAAGCTTTCTTT. This codes for CASSLGGGNTEAFF. This rearrangement joins TRBV7-9 to TRBJ1-1; possible D gene TRBD1, 6 bases. Trimming removed 1 base from V and 2 bases from J, with 8 bases in between. The CDR3 is 14 residues long. Germline assignment: CDR1 SEHNR and CDR2 FQNEAQ (reference sequence).

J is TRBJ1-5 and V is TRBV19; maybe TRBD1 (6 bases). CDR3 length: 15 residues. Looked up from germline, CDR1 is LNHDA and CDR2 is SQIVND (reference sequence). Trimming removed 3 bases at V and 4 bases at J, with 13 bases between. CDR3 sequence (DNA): TGTGCCAGTAGTATGGGGGGGGCAGGGAATCAGCCCCAGCATTTT. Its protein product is CASSMGGAGNQPQHF.

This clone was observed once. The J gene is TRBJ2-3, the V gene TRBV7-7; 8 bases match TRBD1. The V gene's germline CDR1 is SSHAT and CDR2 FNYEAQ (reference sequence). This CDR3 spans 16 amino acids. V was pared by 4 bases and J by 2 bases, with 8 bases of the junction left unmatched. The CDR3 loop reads CASSSPDRVITDTQYF. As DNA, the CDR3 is TGTGCCAGCAGCTCCCCGGACAGGGTTATCACAGATACGCAGTATTTT.

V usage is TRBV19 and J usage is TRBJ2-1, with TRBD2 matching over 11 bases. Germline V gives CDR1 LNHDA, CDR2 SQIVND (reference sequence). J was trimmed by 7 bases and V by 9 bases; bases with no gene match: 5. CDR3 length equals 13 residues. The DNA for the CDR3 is TGTGCCAGAGGGACTAGCGGTACGAATGAGCAGTTCTTC. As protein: CARGTSGTNEQFF.

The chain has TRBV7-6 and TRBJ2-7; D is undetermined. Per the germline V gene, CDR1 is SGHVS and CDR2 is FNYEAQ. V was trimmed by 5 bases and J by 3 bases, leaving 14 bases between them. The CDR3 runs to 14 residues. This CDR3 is CASSPEAEGYEQYF. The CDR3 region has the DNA TGTGCCAGCAGCCCCGAGGCGGAAGGCTACGAGCAGTACTTC.

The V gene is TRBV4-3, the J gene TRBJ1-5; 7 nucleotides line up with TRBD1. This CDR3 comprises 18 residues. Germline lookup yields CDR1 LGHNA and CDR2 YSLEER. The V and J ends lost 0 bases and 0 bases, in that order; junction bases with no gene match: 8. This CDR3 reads CASSQDPRGTASNQPQHF. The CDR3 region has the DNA TGCGCCAGCAGCCAAGATCCCCGTGGGACAGCTAGCAATCAGCCCCAGCATTTT.

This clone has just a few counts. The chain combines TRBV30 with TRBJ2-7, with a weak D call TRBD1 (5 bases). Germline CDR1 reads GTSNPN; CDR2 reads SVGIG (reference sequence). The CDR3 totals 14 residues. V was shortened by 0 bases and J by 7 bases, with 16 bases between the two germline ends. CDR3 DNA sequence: TGTGCCTGGAGTGTATCCGGCGGCACAGGAGAGCAGTACTTC. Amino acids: CAWSVSGGTGEQYF.

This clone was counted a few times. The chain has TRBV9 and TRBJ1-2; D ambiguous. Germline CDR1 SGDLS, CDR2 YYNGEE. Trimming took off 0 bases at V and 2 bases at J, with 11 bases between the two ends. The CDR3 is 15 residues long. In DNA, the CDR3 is TGTGCCAGCAGCGTAGAGGCAGGCCCGAACTATGGCTACACCTTC. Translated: CASSVEAGPNYGYTF.

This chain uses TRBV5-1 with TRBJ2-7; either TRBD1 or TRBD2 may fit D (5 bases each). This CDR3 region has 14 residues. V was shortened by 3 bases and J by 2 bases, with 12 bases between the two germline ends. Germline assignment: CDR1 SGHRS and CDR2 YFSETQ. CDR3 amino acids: CASSSGTPTYEQYF. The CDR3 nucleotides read TGCGCCAGCAGCTCGGGGACCCCTACCTACGAGCAGTACTTC.

As DNA, the CDR3 is TGCGCCAGCAGCTTCGGCCGGCCCTCCGAGACCCAGTACTTC. Translating it yields CASSFGRPSETQYF. The V and J genes are TRBV5-1 and TRBJ2-5; D unclear. From germline, CDR1 is SGHRS and CDR2 YFSETQ. The CDR3 runs 14 residues. Trimming stripped 2 bases from V and 5 bases from J, with 13 bases between.

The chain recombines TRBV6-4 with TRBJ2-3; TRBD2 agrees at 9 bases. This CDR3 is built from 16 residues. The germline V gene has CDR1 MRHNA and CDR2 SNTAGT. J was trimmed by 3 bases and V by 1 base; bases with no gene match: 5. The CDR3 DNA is TGTGCCAGCAGTGACTGTCTAGCGGGAAGAACAGATACGCAGTATTTT. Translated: CASSDCLAGRTDTQYF.

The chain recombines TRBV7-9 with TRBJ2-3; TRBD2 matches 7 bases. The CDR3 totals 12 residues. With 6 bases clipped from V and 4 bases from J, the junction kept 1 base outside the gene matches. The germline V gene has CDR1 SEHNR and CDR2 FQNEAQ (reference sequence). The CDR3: CASRAGPDTQYF. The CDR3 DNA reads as TGTGCCAGCAGAGCGGGACCAGATACGCAGTATTTT. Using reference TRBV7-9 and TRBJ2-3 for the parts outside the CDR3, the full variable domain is DTGVSQNPRHKITKRGQNVTFRCDPISEHNRLYWYRQTLGQGPEFLTYFQNEAQLEKSRLLSDRFSAERPKGSFSTLEIQRTEQGDSAMYLCASRAGPDTQYFGPGTRLTVL.

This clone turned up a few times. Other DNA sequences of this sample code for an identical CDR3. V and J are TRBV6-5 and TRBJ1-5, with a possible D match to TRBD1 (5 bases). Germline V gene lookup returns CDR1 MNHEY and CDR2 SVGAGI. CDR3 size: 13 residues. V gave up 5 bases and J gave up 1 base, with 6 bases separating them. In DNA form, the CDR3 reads TGTGCCAGCAGTAGGACAAGCAATCAGCCCCAGCATTTT. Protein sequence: CASSRTSNQPQHF.

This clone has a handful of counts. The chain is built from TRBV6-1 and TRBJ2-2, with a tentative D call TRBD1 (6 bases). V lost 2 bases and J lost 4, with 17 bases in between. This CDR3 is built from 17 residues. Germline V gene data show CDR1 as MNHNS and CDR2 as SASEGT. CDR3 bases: TGTGCCAGCAGTGAAATGGGAGTGGGGGCTTTCACCGGGGAGCTGTTTTTT. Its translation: CASSEMGVGAFTGELFF.

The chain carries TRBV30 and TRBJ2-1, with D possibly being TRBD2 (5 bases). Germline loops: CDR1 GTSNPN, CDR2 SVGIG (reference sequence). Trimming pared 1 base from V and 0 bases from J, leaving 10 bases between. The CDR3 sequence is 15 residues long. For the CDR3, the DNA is TGTGCCTGGAGTGGGGGAGACACCTCCTACAATGAGCAGTTCTTC. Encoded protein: CAWSGGDTSYNEQFF.

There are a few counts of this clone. The CDR3 sequence is CASSPTGSADTQYF. CDR3 bases: TGTGCCAGCAGCCCGACAGGGAGTGCAGATACGCAGTATTTT. The chain employs TRBV11-3 and TRBJ2-3, with 7 bases that match TRBD1. Germline trimming cut 5 bases from V and 4 bases from J; bases unmatched to any gene: 6. Germline CDR1 and CDR2: SGHNT and YENEEA. CDR3 length equals 14 residues. The entire variable domain, with the rest obtained from reference TRBV11-3 and TRBJ2-3, is as follows: EAGVVQSPRYKIIEKKQPVAFWCNPISGHNTLYWYLQNLGQGPELLIRYENEEAVDDSQLPKDRFSAERLKGVDSTLKIQPAELGDSAVYLCASSPTGSADTQYFGPGTRLTVL.

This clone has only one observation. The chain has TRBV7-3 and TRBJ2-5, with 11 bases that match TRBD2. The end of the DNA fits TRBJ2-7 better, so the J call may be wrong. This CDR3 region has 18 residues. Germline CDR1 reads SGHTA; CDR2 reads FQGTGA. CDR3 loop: CASSLTSSGRSSPYEQYF. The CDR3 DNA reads TGTGCCAGCAGCTTAACCTCTAGCGGGAGGAGTAGCCCCTACGAGCAGTACTTC.

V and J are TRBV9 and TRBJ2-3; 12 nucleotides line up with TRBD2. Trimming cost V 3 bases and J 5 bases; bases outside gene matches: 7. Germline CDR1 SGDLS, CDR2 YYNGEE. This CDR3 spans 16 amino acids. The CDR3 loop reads CASSATSGSGRDTQYF. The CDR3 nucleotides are TGTGCCAGCAGCGCGACTAGCGGGAGCGGGAGAGATACGCAGTATTTT. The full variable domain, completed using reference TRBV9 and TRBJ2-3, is DSGVTQTPKHLITATGQRVTLRCSPRSGDLSVYWYQQSLDQGLQFLIQYYNGEERAKGNILERFSAQQFPDLHSELNLSSLELGDSALYFCASSATSGSGRDTQYFGPGTRLTVL.

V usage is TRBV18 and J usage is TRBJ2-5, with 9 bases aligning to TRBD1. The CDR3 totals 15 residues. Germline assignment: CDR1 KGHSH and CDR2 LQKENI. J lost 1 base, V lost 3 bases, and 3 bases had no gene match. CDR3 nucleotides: TGTGCCAGCTCACCCCTACAGGGGGCCCAAGAGACCCAGTACTTC. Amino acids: CASSPLQGAQETQYF.

The CDR3 DNA reads as TGTGCCAGCAACCAGCGGGAATCAGATACGCAGTATTTT. This translates into CASNQRESDTQYF. The chain joins TRBV6-1 to TRBJ2-3; 7 bases map to TRBD2. CDR1 and CDR2 from the germline V gene are MNHNS and SASEGT. The CDR3 runs to 13 residues. V lost 7 bases, J lost 4 bases, and 5 bases stayed unmatched.